Each of the 4 T cell receptor beta chains below was sequenced from the same sample in a study of blood T cell repertoires in COVID-19. Only in-frame clones appear in the TCRdb table, and some are missing; sequencing was by immunoSEQ multiplex PCR. The top ten hold 1.2% of the sample, which has about 89,000 clones, 80% to 90% seen once. The source material was peripheral blood. Receptor source: a man older than 75 with active or convalescent COVID-19.

The J gene is TRBJ2-7, the V gene TRBV7-2, with a weak D call TRBD1 (5 bases). Per germline, CDR1 SGHTA and CDR2 FQGNSA. V lost 4 bases and J 3 bases, leaving 16 bases between the germline ends. The CDR3 runs to 15 residues. DNA for the CDR3: TGTGCCAGCAGCTCCCAGGCAGGGAAGGGCTACGAGCAGTACTTC. Translating it yields CASSSQAGKGYEQYF.

The rearrangement links TRBV28 to TRBJ1-1; D is unresolved. Between the trimmed V and J ends, which lost 1 base and 10 bases, there was a span of 7 bases. The CDR3 loop spans 11 amino acids. Per germline, CDR1 MDHEN and CDR2 SYDVKM. The CDR3 DNA is TGTGCCAGCAGTTTATTTGGCGGAGCTTTCTTT. Translating gives CASSLFGGAFF.

The chain uses TRBV5-1 and TRBJ2-3, with 10 bases aligning to TRBD2. The length of the CDR3 is 16 residues. Germline loops: CDR1 SGHRS, CDR2 YFSETQ. The ends lost 1 base at V and 0 bases at J; junction bases unmatched: 2. CDR3 amino acids: CASSLRLAGSTDTQYF. CDR3 coding DNA: TGCGCCAGCAGCTTGCGACTAGCGGGTAGCACAGATACGCAGTATTTT.

This clone was seen repeatedly, ten times or more. The rearrangement uses TRBV2 and TRBJ1-6, with 7 nucleotides matching TRBD1. CDR1 is SNHLY, CDR2 FYNNEI, per germline. J gave up 0 bases and V 6 bases, and 11 bases lay outside the gene matches. The CDR3 runs to 18 residues. CDR3 bases: TGTGCCAGCAGATTCCAGGGGGGCCCTAGCTCCTATAATTCACCCCTCCACTTT. It specifies CASRFQGGPSSYNSPLHF.